The 5 T cell receptor beta chains below all came from one sample that was sequenced in a study of T cells in Graves' hyperthyroidism and ophthalmopathy. The TCR beta CDR3 regions underwent amplification using RNA transcripts as the source. An initial round of RT-PCR targeting the TCR CDR3 relied on the HTBI primer set. TCRdb re-called the multiplex PCR reads with MiXCR, one entry per CDR3 protein. The table shows about 610,000 distinct CDR3 sequences, with around 45% occurring only once. Material: peripheral blood or thyroid tissue (not recorded which). Receptors originate from a woman aged 18-35 years with Graves' hyperthyroidism.

At least ten counts were recorded for this clonotype. The chain uses TRBV12-3 or TRBV12-4 and TRBJ1-2, with 7 bases fitting TRBD1. Trimming removed 6 bases from V and 13 bases from J; junction bases left unmatched: 14. This CDR3 has 13 residues. This CDR3 reads CASRELNRGSGTF. DNA for the CDR3: TGTGCCAGCAGGGAGTTGAACAGGGGTTCGGGCACCTTC.

In this sample, this clonotype turned up many times. The J gene is TRBJ2-5, the V gene TRBV29-1, with D perhaps given as TRBD1 or TRBD2 (5 bases each). Trimming took off 2 bases at V and 5 bases at J, with 15 bases between the two ends. Looked up from germline, CDR1 is SQVTM and CDR2 is ANQGSEA. The CDR3 extends over 14 amino acids. The CDR3 protein is CSVEPPGGWETQYF. The CDR3 DNA sequence: TGCAGCGTTGAACCCCCTGGGGGATGGGAGACCCAGTACTTC.

The sample holds many counts of this clonotype. CDR3 nucleotides: TGTGCCAGCAACCGGGACAGGGAATCCGAGCAGTACTTC. It specifies CASNRDRESEQYF. V gene TRBV11-2 combines with J gene TRBJ2-7, with 9 positions matching TRBD1. The CDR3 contains 13 residues. J gave up 6 bases and V 7 bases, and 7 bases lay outside the gene matches. The V gene's germline CDR1 is SGHAT and CDR2 FQNNGV.

This clonotype was seen many times. The chain links TRBV20-1 to TRBJ2-7; 10 nucleotides agree with TRBD2. The V gene end was trimmed by 6 bases and the J gene end by 5 bases; junction bases not matched to a gene: 7. Germline-derived CDR1 and CDR2 are DFQATT and SNEGSKA (reference sequence). This CDR3 spans 13 amino acids. Written as DNA, the CDR3 is TGCAGTGCCAGGAGACTAGCGGGCCACGAGCAGTACTTC. Its protein product is CSARRLAGHEQYF.

The chain uses TRBV7-9 and TRBJ2-1, with 14 nucleotides matching TRBD2. CDR3 length equals 19 residues. Germline lookup yields CDR1 SEHNR and CDR2 FQNEAQ (reference sequence). V was pared by 5 bases and J by 6 bases, with 15 bases of the junction left unmatched. In DNA form, the CDR3 reads TGTGCCAGCAGCCCGAGACTAGCGGGAGGGCATCGGGGCGTCAATGAGCAGTTCTTC. Its translation: CASSPRLAGGHRGVNEQFF. The variable domain in full, completed from reference TRBV7-9 and TRBJ2-1, reads DTGVSQNPRHKITKRGQNVTFRCDPISEHNRLYWYRQTLGQGPEFLTYFQNEAQLEKSRLLSDRFSAERPKGSFSTLEIQRTEQGDSAMYLCASSPRLAGGHRGVNEQFFGPGTRLTVL.